A selection of T cell receptor beta chains follows, all from one sample in a study of blood T cell repertoires in COVID-19. Sequenced by immunoSEQ multiplex PCR; TCRdb stores in-frame clones only, minus some. The table lists around 280,000 clones, roughly 89% of them singletons. Source material: PBMCs or T cells enriched from blood (not recorded which). The receptors stem from a woman aged 40 to 50 who had recovered from COVID-19. The CDR3 runs from the conserved cysteine through the conserved F or W. D genes are given only for firm matches. Size is stated for part of the rows, as once, few or many counts, or as a class when the clone is expanded.

J | D | V | size | CDR3 | DNA
TRBJ1-4 | TRBD1 | TRBV7-9 | once | CASSLANRGGTGDEKLFF | TGTGCCAGCAGCTTAGCTAACCGAGGGGGGACAGGGGATGAAAAACTGTTTTTT
TRBJ2-1 | TRBD1 | TRBV4-3 | NA | CASSQRTGTEQFF | TGCGCCAGCAGCCAACGGACAGGGACTGAGCAGTTCTTC
TRBJ2-1 | TRBD2 | TRBV27 | NA | CASKLAGAYNEQFF | TGTGCCAGCAAACTAGCGGGGGCCTACAATGAGCAGTTCTTC
TRBJ2-1 | NA | TRBV10-3 | NA | CAISEGQPSEQFF | TGTGCCATCAGTGAGGGACAGCCGTCCGAGCAGTTCTTC
TRBJ1-2 | TRBD1 | TRBV7-6 | NA | CASSLYPTGQGNGYTF | TGTGCCAGCAGCTTATACCCGACCGGACAGGGAAATGGCTACACCTTC
TRBJ1-4 | NA | TRBV19 | once | CASSVQGSEKLFF | TGTGCCAGTAGTGTTCAGGGGAGTGAAAAACTGTTTTTT
TRBJ1-6 | NA | TRBV3-1/TRBV3-2 | NA | CASSPRRVSYNSPLHF | TGTGCCAGCAGCCCCCGGCGGGTAAGCTATAATTCACCCCTCCACTTT
TRBJ1-6 | NA | TRBV2 | NA | CASSREINSPLHF | TGTGCCAGCAGTCGGGAAATCAATTCACCCCTCCACTTT
TRBJ1-4 | NA | TRBV5-6 | NA | CASSQDGDNEKLFF | TGTGCCAGCAGCCAGGACGGGGATAATGAAAAACTGTTTTTT
TRBJ2-3 | TRBD2 | TRBV5-1 | NA | CASSLLSGGADTQYF | TGCGCCAGCAGCTTATTAAGCGGGGGGGCTGATACGCAGTATTTT
TRBJ2-1 | NA | TRBV3-1/TRBV3-2 | NA | CASSPRLGQWGQFF | TGTGCCAGCAGCCCACGCCTCGGACAATGGGGGCAGTTCTTC
TRBJ2-7 | NA | TRBV7-2 | few | CASSSNRASYEQYF | TGTGCCAGCAGCTCAAACAGGGCTTCCTACGAGCAGTACTTC
TRBJ2-6 | NA | TRBV5-1 | NA | CASSLGLRGTGANVLTF | TGCGCCAGCAGCTTAGGTCTGAGAGGAACTGGGGCCAACGTCCTGACTTTC
TRBJ1-1 | TRBD1 | TRBV9 | NA | CASSVADRGTTFF | TGTGCCAGCAGCGTAGCGGACAGGGGGACGACTTTCTTT
TRBJ2-7 | TRBD2 | TRBV7-9 | NA | CASSKGTSGSYEQYF | TGTGCCAGCAGCAAAGGGACTAGCGGGAGCTACGAGCAGTACTTC
TRBJ1-2 | NA | TRBV2 | NA | CASLRDQANYGYTF | TGTGCCAGCCTGCGGGACCAAGCTAACTATGGCTACACCTTC
TRBJ2-1 | TRBD2 | TRBV30 | few | CAWSQPRDYDWNEQFF | TGTGCCTGGAGCCAACCGCGGGACTATGACTGGAATGAGCAGTTCTTC
TRBJ1-2 | NA | TRBV18 | NA | CASSPGRGYGYTF | TGTGCCAGCTCACCCGGCAGGGGCTATGGCTACACCTTC
TRBJ1-4 | TRBD1 | TRBV5-1 | NA | CASSQQGATNEKLFF | TGCGCCAGCAGCCAACAGGGGGCGACTAATGAAAAACTGTTTTTT
TRBJ2-1 | NA | TRBV6-4 | NA | CASSDTPSGEQFF | TGTGCCAGCAGTGACACCCCTTCCGGTGAGCAGTTCTTC
TRBJ1-3 | NA | TRBV2 | few | CASRAESSGNTIYF | TGTGCCAGCAGGGCTGAATCCTCTGGAAACACCATATATTTT
TRBJ1-1 | NA | TRBV5-5 | NA | CASSLEEGITEAFF | TGTGCCAGCAGCTTGGAGGAGGGGATCACTGAAGCTTTCTTT
TRBJ1-1 | TRBD1 | TRBV27 | NA | CASSSDRGVNTEAFF | TGTGCCAGCAGTTCGGACAGGGGGGTGAACACTGAAGCTTTCTTT
TRBJ1-1 | TRBD1 | TRBV7-2 | few | CASSLTRTGVKAFF | TGTGCCAGCAGCTTAACCCGGACAGGGGTTAAAGCTTTCTTT
TRBJ1-6 | TRBD1 | TRBV7-9 | NA | CASSQTGGNSPLHF | TGTGCCAGCAGCCAAACAGGGGGAAATTCACCCCTCCACTTT
TRBJ1-4 | NA | TRBV6-2/TRBV6-3 | NA | CASSSDSRSTNEKLFF | TGTGCCAGCAGCTCTGACAGCCGCTCTACTAATGAAAAACTGTTTTTT
TRBJ1-5 | NA | TRBV3-1/TRBV3-2 | NA | CASSLGGGDQPQHF | TGTGCCAGCAGTCTGGGGGGTGGGGATCAGCCCCAGCATTTT
TRBJ1-5 | TRBD1 | TRBV30 | few | CAWSVRRPGQGDLRSNQPQHF | TGTGCCTGGAGTGTAAGGCGCCCGGGACAGGGGGATCTCCGGAGCAATCAGCCCCAGCATTTT
TRBJ1-3 | NA | TRBV6-5 | NA | CASSYLARPGGNTIYF | TGTGCCAGCAGTTATTTAGCACGACCGGGAGGAAACACCATATATTTT
TRBJ1-4 | NA | TRBV29-1 | NA | CSVCPTANEKLFF | TGCAGCGTTTGCCCGACAGCTAATGAAAAACTGTTTTTT
TRBJ2-3 | NA | TRBV30 | NA | CAWRTWGDVADTQYF | TGTGCCTGGAGAACGTGGGGGGATGTCGCAGATACGCAGTATTTT
TRBJ1-4 | NA | TRBV2 | NA | CASRIQQNEKLFF | TGTGCCAGCAGGATACAGCAGAATGAAAAACTGTTTTTT
TRBJ2-1 | NA | TRBV7-9 | NA | CASSLAPTPGEGGEQFF | TGTGCCAGCAGCTTAGCCCCCACCCCAGGGGAGGGTGGTGAGCAGTTCTTC
TRBJ1-1 | NA | TRBV11-3 | NA | CASSPTRGTEAFF | TGTGCCAGCAGCCCGACCCGGGGTACTGAAGCTTTCTTT
TRBJ1-2 | TRBD1 | TRBV19 | NA | CASSQGDRGTYGYTF | TGTGCCAGTAGTCAAGGGGACAGGGGTACCTATGGCTACACCTTC
TRBJ2-1 | NA | TRBV7-2 | NA | CASSLDYHEQFF | TGTGCCAGCAGCCTGGACTACCATGAGCAGTTCTTC
TRBJ2-7 | TRBD2 | TRBV7-2 | NA | CASSSRRLAGSSYEQYF | TGTGCCAGCAGTTCACGTCGACTAGCGGGGAGCTCCTACGAGCAGTACTTC
TRBJ2-7 | NA | TRBV4-3 | NA | CASSQARALSYEQYF | TGCGCCAGCAGCCAAGCTAGAGCCCTCTCCTACGAGCAGTACTTC
TRBJ2-7 | NA | TRBV29-1 | once | CSVIVGGASYEQYF | TGCAGCGTTATAGTGGGGGGAGCGTCCTACGAGCAGTACTTC
TRBJ1-1 | TRBD1 | TRBV11-2 | NA | CASSLTGNMNTEAFF | TGTGCCAGCAGCTTGACAGGGAACATGAACACTGAAGCTTTCTTT
TRBJ1-5 | TRBD1 | TRBV6-5 | NA | CASSYGTEQPQHF | TGTGCCAGCAGTTATGGGACAGAACAGCCCCAGCATTTT
TRBJ2-1 | TRBD2 | TRBV18 | NA | CAGSPTSAGSYNEQFF | TGTGCCGGCTCACCAACTAGCGCGGGTTCCTACAATGAGCAGTTCTTC
TRBJ1-1 | NA | TRBV27 | once | CASSFVKGRTYTEAFF | TGTGCCAGCAGTTTTGTTAAGGGGCGAACTTACACTGAAGCTTTCTTT